The 8 T cell receptor beta chains presented below share a single source sample, sequenced in a study of T cells in localized non-small cell lung cancer. The assay was immunoSEQ multiplex PCR, and TCRdb's table has in-frame clones only and misses some. The sample lists some 29,000 clones, around 90% seen once, with about 3% in the top ten. The sequenced sample was peripheral blood, obtained before any cancer treatment. The receptors originated from a woman aged 18-55 years with stage I lung adenocarcinoma.

The rearrangement uses TRBV5-4 and TRBJ2-5, with D perhaps matching TRBD1 or TRBD2 (5 bases each). Germline CDR1 is SGHNT and CDR2 is YYREEE (reference sequence). The CDR3 length is 12 residues. Trimming took 4 bases from V and 5 from J, leaving 9 bases between them. The CDR3, as DNA: TGTGCCAGCAGCAGGGACCGGGAGACCCAGTACTTC. This sequence encodes CASSRDRETQYF.

The V gene is TRBV27, the J gene TRBJ2-1; D unclear. Looked up from germline, CDR1 is MNHEY and CDR2 is SMNVEV (reference sequence). V lost 5 bases, J lost 4 bases, and 3 bases lay in between. The CDR3 is made up of 11 amino acids. CDR3 sequence reads: CASSLYNEQFF. CDR3 DNA: TGTGCCAGCAGTCTGTACAATGAGCAGTTCTTC.

The chain links TRBV6-6 to TRBJ2-7, with D possibly being TRBD1 (6 bases). Germline V gives CDR1 MNHNY, CDR2 SVGAGI (reference sequence). V lost 2 bases to trimming and J lost 7 bases, with 12 bases between them. This CDR3 is 13 amino acids long. CDR3: CASSYQGLEEQYF. The CDR3 DNA reads as TGTGCCAGCAGTTACCAGGGGCTGGAAGAGCAGTACTTC.

J is TRBJ2-7 and V is TRBV5-5; 7 nucleotides match TRBD1. The germline CDR1 and CDR2 sequences are SGHKS and YYEKEE (reference sequence). The CDR3 length is 15 residues. V lost 0 bases, J lost 4 bases, and 7 bases stayed unmatched. The CDR3 coding sequence is TGTGCCAGCAGCTTGGACCGACAGGGTGGGTACGAGCAGTACTTC. This encodes CASSLDRQGGYEQYF. The whole variable domain, remainder taken from reference TRBV5-5 and TRBJ2-7, is DAGVTQSPTHLIKTRGQQVTLRCSPISGHKSVSWYQQVLGQGPQFIFQYYEKEERGRGNFPDRFSARQFPNYSSELNVNALLLGDSALYLCASSLDRQGGYEQYFGPGTRLTVT.

This chain joins TRBV19 and TRBJ2-3; D unresolved. This CDR3 spans 13 amino acids. V dropped 4 bases and J dropped 1 base, with 6 bases sitting between them. The germline CDR1 and CDR2 sequences are LNHDA and SQIVND (reference sequence). The CDR3 protein is CASSSQRTDTQYF. Here the CDR3 DNA reads TGTGCCAGTAGTAGTCAGCGCACAGATACGCAGTATTTT.

V gene TRBV6-5 combines with J gene TRBJ1-2; no firm D call. Trimming shortened V by 6 bases and J by 7 bases, and 9 bases separated the two germline ends. The V gene's germline CDR1 is MNHEY and CDR2 SVGAGI. The CDR3 spans 11 residues. The CDR3 nucleotides read TGTGCCAGCAGCAGTGGGAGTGGCTACACCTTC. Protein: CASSSGSGYTF.

This chain uses TRBV6-4 with TRBJ2-7; D ambiguous. Trimming removed 0 bases at V and 3 bases at J, with 15 bases between. The CDR3 loop spans 16 amino acids. CDR1 is MRHNA, CDR2 SNTAGT, per germline. In DNA, the CDR3 is TGTGCCAGCAGTGACTCGAAGGCAGGAAGAAACTACGAGCAGTACTTC. Translation: CASSDSKAGRNYEQYF.

The V and J genes are TRBV2 and TRBJ2-2; either TRBD1 or TRBD2 may fit D (5 bases each). Germline V CDR1 and CDR2: SNHLY, FYNNEI. The CDR3 extends over 17 amino acids. Trimming left V 4 bases short and J 4 bases short, with 19 bases between. The CDR3: CASSARRVGPGTGELFF. As DNA, the CDR3 is TGTGCCAGCAGTGCCAGGCGGGTGGGGCCGGGCACCGGGGAGCTGTTTTTT.